This T cell receptor beta chain is from a study of blood T cell repertoires in COVID-19. At the level of the study: Italy, Spain and the United States were the sources of the convalescent and acute COVID-19 samples. Sample material is recorded as cDNA or gDNA derived from T cells, B-cell-depleted T cells, or PBMCs.

Worth noting for this clone: In the same sample, other DNA sequences code for this CDR3.

As processed by the authors: Estimation of nucleated cell counts was performed using reference gene primer amplification. Repertoires were generated with immunoSEQ multiplex PCR, while TCRdb's copy carries only in-frame clones and drops some. The V and J calls and clone size are taken from that table; D and trimming were inferred from the DNA. The top ten hold around 3.3% of the sample, which has nearly 80,000 clones, roughly 89% seen once. Sequencing was performed on peripheral blood. This sequence originates from a middle-aged man with acute or convalescent COVID-19.

CDR3 nucleotides: TGTGCCAGCACAGGGACAGGTAGCACAGATACGCAGTATTTT. Its protein is CASTGTGSTDTQYF. The genes are TRBV7-9 and TRBJ2-3, with TRBD1 matching over 8 bases. There are 14 residues in the CDR3. Per germline, CDR1 SEHNR and CDR2 FQNEAQ (reference sequence). Trimming took 7 bases from V and 0 from J; bases not matched to a gene: 3.